This T cell receptor (beta chain) was identified in a study of T cells in Graves' hyperthyroidism and ophthalmopathy. The study, taken as a whole, reports: Blood shared most expanded thyroid clonotypes above 0.001.

About this clonotype itself: Its antigen remains unknown.

Trimming removed 0 bases from V and 11 bases from J, with 13 bases in between. The germline V gene encodes CDR1 DFQATT and CDR2 SNEGSKA (reference sequence). This CDR3 spans 12 amino acids. The TCR beta CDR3 regions underwent amplification using RNA transcripts as the source. RT-PCR in the first round (using the HTBI primer set) targeted the TCR CDR3. TCRdb fed the multiplex PCR reads into MiXCR, producing one record per CDR3 protein. The table shows over 650,000 distinct CDR3 sequences, with about 45% occurring only once. This TCR was sampled from an adult man with Graves' disease, either hyperthyroidism or ophthalmopathy (not recorded which). The chain employs TRBV20-1 and TRBJ1-1; TRBD1 is a possible D gene (6 bases). Sequencing used peripheral blood or thyroid tissue (not recorded which). The CDR3 reads CSARDRGAWAFF. Written as DNA, the CDR3 is TGCAGTGCTAGAGATAGGGGGGCATGGGCTTTCTTT.